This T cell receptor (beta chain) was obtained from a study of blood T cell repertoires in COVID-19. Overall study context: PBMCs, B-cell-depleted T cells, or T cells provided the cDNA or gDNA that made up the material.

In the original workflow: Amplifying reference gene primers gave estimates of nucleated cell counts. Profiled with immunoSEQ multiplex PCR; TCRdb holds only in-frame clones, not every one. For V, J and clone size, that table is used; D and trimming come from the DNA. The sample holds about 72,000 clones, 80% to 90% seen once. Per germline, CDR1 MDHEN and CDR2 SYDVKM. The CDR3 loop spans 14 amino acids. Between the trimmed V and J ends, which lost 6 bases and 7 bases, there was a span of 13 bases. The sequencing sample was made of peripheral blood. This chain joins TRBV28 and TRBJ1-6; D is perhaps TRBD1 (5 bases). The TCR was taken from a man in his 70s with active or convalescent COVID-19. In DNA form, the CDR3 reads TGTGCCAGCAGAACCAGGGATTACAATTCACCCCTCCACTTT. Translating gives CASRTRDYNSPLHF.